The clone carrying this T cell receptor beta chain was seen many times. The J segment lost 5 bases and the V segment lost 4 bases, leaving 12 bases of the junction unmatched. The length of the CDR3 is 16 residues. Germline V gives CDR1 SGHRS, CDR2 YFSETQ. These data originate in a study of low-dose radiotherapy and immunotherapy resistance in tumors. Looking at the study overall: Every six weeks patients received intravenous ipilimumab 1 mg/kg, and every two weeks they received intravenous nivolumab 240 mg. A dose of 300 mg of oral aspirin was taken by patients daily for four cycles from cycle 1 day 1.

A constant-region primer paired with the V-primer adapter amplified TCRs over about 20 PCR cycles. TCRdb re-analysed the reads in MiXCR, keeping a single row per CDR3 protein. The table has some 45,000 distinct CDR3 sequences, 12% seen once. Time point of the sample: before trial treatment. Each donor was administered nivolumab, ipilimumab, aspirin, low-dose cyclophosphamide and low-dose radiotherapy. The TCR sequence derives from a female donor with ovarian cancer. The gene calls are TRBV5-1 and TRBJ1-2, with 9 bases that match TRBD1. The specimen was PBMCs, collected before treatment. The CDR3 nucleotides are TGCGCCAGCAGCCCGGGACAGGGAACCCCTGGGTATGGCTACACCTTC. Residues: CASSPGQGTPGYGYTF.